These 10 T cell receptor beta chains share one sample of origin, sequenced in a study of cytomegalovirus exposure and HLA in healthy donors. With 60 Vbeta and 13 Jbeta primers, the PCR was carried out. Data came from immunoSEQ multiplex PCR; TCRdb stores just in-frame clones and leaves some out. This sample has around 230,000 clones, with about four fifths found just once. The sequenced sample consisted of PBMCs. The receptors derive from a man aged 40-49 years in good health and CMV-seropositive.

This rearrangement joins TRBV5-6 to TRBJ1-4; 7 nucleotides align to TRBD1. V lost 4 bases, J lost 6 bases, and 3 bases stayed unmatched. Germline V gene lookup returns CDR1 SGHDT and CDR2 YYEEEE. The CDR3 covers 13 residues. The CDR3 protein is CASSGDRDEKLFF. CDR3 DNA sequence: TGTGCCAGCAGCGGCGACAGGGATGAAAAACTGTTTTTT.

This clone has just one count. This chain uses TRBV10-1 with TRBJ2-2, with 9 positions matching TRBD1. V shed 5 bases, J shed 7 bases, and the junction held 11 bases outside the gene matches. The CDR3 loop spans 16 amino acids. Germline values: CDR1 WNHNN, CDR2 SYGVQD (reference sequence). The CDR3 loop is CASSSIGTGSLGELFF. CDR3 bases: TGCGCCAGCAGTTCAATTGGGACAGGGAGTCTCGGGGAGCTGTTTTTT.

The chain couples TRBV4-2 to TRBJ2-6, with TRBD1 identical over 8 bases. The germline V gene has CDR1 LGHNA and CDR2 YNFKEQ. J was trimmed by 0 bases and V by 3 bases; bases with no gene match: 4. This CDR3 spans 17 amino acids. CDR3 nucleotides: TGTGCCAGCAGCCAGCAGGGGGCGCTCTCTGGGGCCAACGTCCTGACTTTC. It encodes CASSQQGALSGANVLTF.

This chain joins TRBV6-5 and TRBJ1-2; possible D gene TRBD1, 5 bases. This CDR3 is built from 14 residues. V lost 3 bases to trimming and J lost 0 bases, with 8 bases between them. Germline V gene sequence: CDR1 MNHEY, CDR2 SVGAGI. This CDR3 reads CASSYGGSNYGYTF. DNA for the CDR3: TGTGCCAGCAGTTATGGGGGGTCTAACTATGGCTACACCTTC.

The CDR3, as DNA: TGTGCCAGCTCACCACCATCGCTAGCGGATGATAGCGAGCAGTACTTC. It encodes CASSPPSLADDSEQYF. The chain uses TRBV18 and TRBJ2-7, with 7 bases matching TRBD2. Unmatched junction bases numbered 11, after V lost 0 bases and J lost 6 bases. This CDR3 has 16 amino acids. Germline V CDR1 and CDR2: KGHSH, LQKENI.

The V gene is TRBV7-9, the J gene TRBJ2-7; weak D call: TRBD2 (5 bases). V dropped 4 bases and J dropped 2 bases, with 15 bases sitting between them. The CDR3 totals 15 residues. CDR1 is SEHNR, CDR2 FQNEAQ, per germline (reference sequence). For the CDR3, the DNA is TGTGCCAGCAGCTCCGGACTGTCCAGGACCTACGAGCAGTACTTC. Translation gives CASSSGLSRTYEQYF.

This chain connects TRBV5-1 to TRBJ1-1, with D perhaps TRBD1 (6 bases). CDR3 size: 14 residues. Germline V gene sequence: CDR1 SGHRS, CDR2 YFSETQ. The V gene lost 6 bases and the J gene lost 6 bases, with 18 bases spanning the gap. Here the CDR3 DNA reads TGCGCCAGCACGGGGGGCGGGGGAGTCGCTGAAGCTTTCTTT. Its protein is CASTGGGGVAEAFF.

This chain connects TRBV7-3 to TRBJ2-2, with D perhaps TRBD2 (7 bases). The ends were cut back, 3 bases at V and 2 bases at J, with 10 bases in the middle. The germline gives CDR1 SGHTA, CDR2 FQGTGA. This CDR3 contains 15 residues. CDR3 sequence: CASSLGGANTGELFF. In DNA, the CDR3 is TGTGCCAGCAGCTTGGGGGGGGCAAACACCGGGGAGCTGTTTTTT.

The V gene is TRBV7-3, the J gene TRBJ2-5; D perhaps matches TRBD1 (6 bases). This CDR3 has 15 amino acids. V was trimmed by 6 bases and J by 4 bases, leaving 18 bases between them. CDR1 SGHTA and CDR2 FQGTGA come from the germline V gene. CDR3 loop: CASRQTGTGRETQYF. CDR3 coding DNA: TGTGCCAGCAGGCAAACCGGCACAGGGAGAGAGACCCAGTACTTC. The variable domain in full, with the rest retrieved from reference TRBV7-3 and TRBJ2-5, is GAGVSQTPSNKVTEKGKYVELRCDPISGHTALYWYRQSLGQGPEFLIYFQGTGAADDSGLPNDRFFAVRPEGSVSTLKIQRTERGDSAVYLCASRQTGTGRETQYFGPGTRLLVL.

This chain uses TRBV27 with TRBJ2-7, with 11 bases identical to TRBD2. Trimming removed 3 bases from V and 4 bases from J; junction bases left unmatched: 5. The length of the CDR3 is 15 residues. Germline loops: CDR1 MNHEY, CDR2 SMNVEV (reference sequence). The CDR3 region is CASSFRLAGGYEQYV. DNA for the CDR3: TGTGCCAGCAGTTTTCGGCTAGCGGGAGGTTACGAGCAGTACGTC.